This T cell receptor (beta chain) emerged from a study of OX40 agonist ivuxolimab in advanced cancers. Study-wide background: People in dose escalation had one of these cancers: hepatocellular carcinoma, melanoma, renal cell or head and neck cancer. Whole-study findings and limits: The authors also found low normalized T-cell clonal expansion in some nonresponders.

Details on this clone: No antigen is known for it.

This CDR3 is 19 amino acids long. V was shortened by 0 bases and J by 4 bases, with 20 bases between the two germline ends. Germline V CDR1 and CDR2: SGHRS, YFSETQ. Some clones are missing from TCRdb's copy, which holds only in-frame ones; the method was immunoSEQ multiplex PCR. The sample includes tens of thousands of clones, around 81% of them seen just once. The sequence derives from an adult with an advanced solid tumor such as melanoma, head and neck, liver or kidney cancer. The material sequenced was CD4+ or CD8+ T cells sorted from blood, taken in a trial of the OX40 agonist ivuxolimab. The chain joins TRBV5-1 to TRBJ2-6; either TRBD1 or TRBD2 may fit D (6 bases each). The CDR3 spells CASSLVLGGGTPGANVLTF. The CDR3 DNA reads TGCGCCAGCAGCTTGGTACTCGGGGGCGGAACTCCCGGGGCCAACGTCCTGACTTTC.